The clone carrying this T cell receptor (beta chain) came up a few times. Germline assignment: CDR1 MNHEY and CDR2 SMNVEV (reference sequence). The junction had 7 bases not matched to a gene; V was cut back by 8 bases and J by 0 bases. The CDR3 is 14 amino acids. Arm-PCR of CDR3 regions and iRepertoire HTBI primers were the basis on which TCR beta libraries were built. In the authors' methods: Detected in the samples were some 68 TRBV and approximately 14 TRBJ segments. TCRdb re-called the multiplex PCR reads through MiXCR, storing one row per CDR3 protein. The V and J calls and clone size are TCRdb's, not the authors'. The profile covers 250,000 to 300,000 distinct CDR3 sequences, with around a fifth appearing a single time and just over 55% taken by the ten largest. This sample's time point: persistent/refractory GD, antithyroid drugs over 5 years with positive TRAb. Construction of the TCR library relied on RNA isolated from PBMCs.

This record belongs to a study of regulatory T cells in long-lasting Graves disease. Sequenced material: peripheral blood mononuclear cells (PBMCs), taken when the disease was refractory, from a patient treated with antithyroid drugs. This sequence originates from a female donor with Graves disease. This chain uses TRBV27 with TRBJ2-7, with 7 bases matching TRBD2. The CDR3 here is CASGVLADSYEQYF. The CDR3 nucleotides are TGTGCCAGCGGCGTGCTAGCGGACTCCTACGAGCAGTACTTC.